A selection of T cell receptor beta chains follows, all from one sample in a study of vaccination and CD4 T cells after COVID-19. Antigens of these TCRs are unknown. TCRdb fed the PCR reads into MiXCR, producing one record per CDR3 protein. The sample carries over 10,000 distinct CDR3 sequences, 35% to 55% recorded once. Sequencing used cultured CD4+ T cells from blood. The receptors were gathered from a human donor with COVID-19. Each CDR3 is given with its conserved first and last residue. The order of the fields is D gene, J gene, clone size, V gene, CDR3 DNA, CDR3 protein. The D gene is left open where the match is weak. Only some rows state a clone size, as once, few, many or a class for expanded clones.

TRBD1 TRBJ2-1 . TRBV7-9 TGTGCCAGCAGCTTAGGAGGACAGGGGATCAATGAGCAGTTCTTC CASSLGGQGINEQFF
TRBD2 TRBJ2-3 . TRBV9 TGTGCCAGCAGCGTAGGTAATCTAGCGGGGGGCCCCGATACGCAGTATTTT CASSVGNLAGGPDTQYF
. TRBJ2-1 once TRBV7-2 TGTGCCAGCAGCTTATCAGGGACAAACACTCTCCATGAGCAGTTCTTC CASSLSGTNTLHEQFF
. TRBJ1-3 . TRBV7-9 TGTGCCAGCAGCTTAGACGGCTCTGGAAACACCATATATTTT CASSLDGSGNTIYF
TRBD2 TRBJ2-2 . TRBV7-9 TGTGCCAGCAGTCGCGGGGCGGGGGTAACCACCGGGGAGCTGTTTTTT CASSRGAGVTTGELFF
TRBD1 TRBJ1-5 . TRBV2 TGTGCCAGCAGTGTCCCGCAGGGGGGCCAGCCCCAGCATTTT CASSVPQGGQPQHF
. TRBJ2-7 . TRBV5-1 TGCGCCAGCAGCTTGGCCAGCAGGGGCCGGGGCGAGCAGTACTTC CASSLASRGRGEQYF
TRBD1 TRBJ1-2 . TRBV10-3 TGTGCCATCAGTGAGTCGGAAAAGACAGGGGGAGGTGGCTACACCTTC CAISESEKTGGGGYTF
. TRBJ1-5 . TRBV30 TGTGCCTGGAGTGGGGGACTGGCTCAGCCCCAGCATTTT CAWSGGLAQPQHF
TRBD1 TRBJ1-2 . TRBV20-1 TGCAGTGCTTCCGGACAGGGGGCCGAGTATGGCTACACCTTC CSASGQGAEYGYTF
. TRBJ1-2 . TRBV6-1 TGTGCCAGCAAGGGGGGGGGCCAGTTGGGTGGCTACACCTTC CASKGGGQLGGYTF
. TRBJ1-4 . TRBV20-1 TGCAGTGCCCCAGTAAGACAGGCCGGTAGGGAAAAACTGTTTTTT CSAPVRQAGREKLFF
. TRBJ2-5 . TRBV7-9 TGTGCCAGCAGCTCCCAAGGTTCCCAGTACTTC CASSSQGSQYF
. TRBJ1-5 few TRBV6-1 TGTGCCAGCAGTGAATGGAATACTCGTCAGCCCCAGCATTTT CASSEWNTRQPQHF
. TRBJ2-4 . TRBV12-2 TGTGCAAGTCGCTTAGTAACGGCCGTGAATAAGGACATTCAGTACTTC CASRLVTAVNKDIQYF
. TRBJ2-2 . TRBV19 TGTGCCAGTAGTACTAACACCGGGGAGCTGTTTTTT CASSTNTGELFF
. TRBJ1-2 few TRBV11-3 TGTGCCAGCAGCTTAGATGCCTCTCCAGTATATGGCTACACCTTC CASSLDASPVYGYTF
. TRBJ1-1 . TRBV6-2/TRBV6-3 TGTGCCAGCAGTTACGGGGCACACCTCACTGAAGCTTTCTTT CASSYGAHLTEAFF
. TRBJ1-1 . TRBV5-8 TGTGCCAGCAGCTCTCAGCGCGGGCGGTCTGAAGCTTTCTTT CASSSQRGRSEAFF
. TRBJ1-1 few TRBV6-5 TGTGCCAGCAGTTACTCGATGGTGGCAGGAGGGACTGAAGCTTTCTTT CASSYSMVAGGTEAFF
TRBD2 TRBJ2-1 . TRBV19 TGTGCCAGTAGTGAGACTAGCGGCTCCTACAATGAGCAGTTCTTC CASSETSGSYNEQFF
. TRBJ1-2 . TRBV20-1 TGCAGTGCCACCCGGGACACCTATGGCTACACCTTC CSATRDTYGYTF
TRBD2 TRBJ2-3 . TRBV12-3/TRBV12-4 TGTGCCAGCACTAGCGGATTCACAGATACGCAGTATTTT CASTSGFTDTQYF
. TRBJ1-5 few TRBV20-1 TGCAGTGCTAAGAGGGAAGCGGGTCAGCCCCAGCATTTT CSAKREAGQPQHF
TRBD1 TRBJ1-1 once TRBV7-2 TGTGCCAGCAGCACAAGGACAGGGGACACTGAAGCTTTCTTT CASSTRTGDTEAFF
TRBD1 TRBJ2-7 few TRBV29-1 TGCAGCGTTCCTTCTTCAGGACAGGGGTACGAGCAGTACTTC CSVPSSGQGYEQYF
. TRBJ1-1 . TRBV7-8 TGTGCCAGCAGCCCTAGCGGGACGGGGGCTTTCTTT CASSPSGTGAFF
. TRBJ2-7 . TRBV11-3 TGTGCCAGCAGCATGGGACTCCCCAGCGAGCAGTACTTC CASSMGLPSEQYF
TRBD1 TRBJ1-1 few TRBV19 TGTGCCAGTAGTATAGTGACAGGGGGCATCGGCACTGAAGCTTTCTTT CASSIVTGGIGTEAFF
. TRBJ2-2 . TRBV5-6 TGTGCCAGCAGCTTGGGCCAGGGCTACACCGGGGAGCTGTTTTTT CASSLGQGYTGELFF
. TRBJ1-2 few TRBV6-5 TGTGCCAGCAGTTACGCTTCTGCTAACTATGGCTACACCTTC CASSYASANYGYTF
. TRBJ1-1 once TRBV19 TGTGCCAGCGGAGACAGGCCTTATGAAGCTTTCTTT CASGDRPYEAFF
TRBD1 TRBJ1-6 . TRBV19 TGTGCCAGTAGATCGACAGGGGGATACTCACCCCTCCACTTT CASRSTGGYSPLHF
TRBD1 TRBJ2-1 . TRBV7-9 TGTGCCAGCAGCAGAATCCGGGACAGAGAATACAATGAGCAGTTCTTC CASSRIRDREYNEQFF
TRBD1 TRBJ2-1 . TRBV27 TGTGCCAGCAGACGACAGGGAGTCGATTTGGTCAATGAGCAGTTCTTC CASRRQGVDLVNEQFF
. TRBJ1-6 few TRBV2 TGTGCCAGCAGAGAGGAGAGCTCCTATAATTCACCCCTCCACTTT CASREESSYNSPLHF
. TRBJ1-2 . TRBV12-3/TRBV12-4 TGTGCCAGCAGTTCAGCGACAGCTAACTATGGCTACACCTTC CASSSATANYGYTF
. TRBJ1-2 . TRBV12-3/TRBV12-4 TGTGCCAGCAGTTCTACAGAAGCTAACTATGGCTACACCTTC CASSSTEANYGYTF
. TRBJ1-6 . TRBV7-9 TGTGCCAGCAGCACCTGGACAGCTTCACCCCTCCACTTT CASSTWTASPLHF
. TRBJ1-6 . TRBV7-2 TGTGCCAGCAACGACCCCCCTGGCTCACCCCTCCACTTT CASNDPPGSPLHF
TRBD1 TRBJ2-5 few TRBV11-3 TGTGCCAGCAGCTTAGCCAGGGCCACAGGGGTGCGGGAGACCCAGTACTTC CASSLARATGVRETQYF
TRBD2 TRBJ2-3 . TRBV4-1 TGCGCCAGCAGCCAAGAACAACTAGCGGGGACAGATACGCAGTATTTT CASSQEQLAGTDTQYF
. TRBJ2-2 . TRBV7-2 TGTGCCAGCAGCTTAGACGGGTCGGGCGGGGAGCTGTTTTTT CASSLDGSGGELFF
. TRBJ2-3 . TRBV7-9 TGTGCCAGCAGCTCCGGGACAAGAGACACAGATACGCAGTATTTT CASSSGTRDTDTQYF
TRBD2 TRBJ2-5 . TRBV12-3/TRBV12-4 TGTGCCAGCAGACCCGGGACTACACCGCAAGAGACCCAGTACTTC CASRPGTTPQETQYF
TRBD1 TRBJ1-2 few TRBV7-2 TGTGCCAGCAGCCCACAGGGGCCTATTGCGGGCTACACCTTC CASSPQGPIAGYTF
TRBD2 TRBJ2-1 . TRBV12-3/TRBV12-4 TGTGCCAGCAGGCCGCCGCAGCGGGGGGCCAATGAGCAGTTCTTC CASRPPQRGANEQFF
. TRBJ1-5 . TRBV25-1 TGTGCCAGCAGAAGGGGCAATCAGCCCCAGCATTTT CASRRGNQPQHF
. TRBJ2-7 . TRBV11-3 TGTGCCAGCTCGGCGGGTTACGAGCAGTACTTC CASSAGYEQYF
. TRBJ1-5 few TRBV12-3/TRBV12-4 TGTGCCAGCAGCGTACAGGGTCTTGAGCCCCAGCATTTT CASSVQGLEPQHF
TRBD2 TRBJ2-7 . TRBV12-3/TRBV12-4 TGTGCCAGCACCCCCTCCCTCTCTAGCGGGCCCTCCTACGAGCAGTACTTC CASTPSLSSGPSYEQYF
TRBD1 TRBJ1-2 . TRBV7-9 TGTGCCAGCAGCTTAGAAGCCACAGGGGGCTCCGGCTACACCTTC CASSLEATGGSGYTF
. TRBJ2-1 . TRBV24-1 TGTGCCACCAGTGATGCCCGGGGAGCCACGCGCGATGATGAGCAGTTCTTC CATSDARGATRDDEQFF
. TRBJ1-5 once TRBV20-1 TGCAGTGCTAGAGGGGTCGGTCAGGGGACTCTACCGGCAGCCCAGCATTTT CSARGVGQGTLPAAQHF